One and the same sample provided the 15 T cell receptor beta chains below, sequenced in a study of blood T cells in healthy people across ages (dated by TCRdb to the mid-2010s). Library creation used 5' RACE. Data came from an Illumina HiSeq 2500. A second roughly 7 to 11 cycle PCR used a sample-barcoded 5' primer and a J-beta primer mix. TCRdb reprocessing: public reads trimmed at Q25 with fastp, clones called with MiXCR, in-frame beta chains kept. Each record represents a unique CDR3 protein, reported with the most common genes and DNA among its rows. The sample table records fewer than 1,200,000 distinct CDR3 sequences; under 30% of these occur just once. Less than 0.75% of the sample comes from the top ten. These sequences were also reported in another study, on T cells of mothers and their children.

The material sequenced was blood. The receptors here all came from a girl aged 2-15 years in good health.

The J gene is TRBJ2-4, the V gene TRBV12-5, with D uncertain. This CDR3 spans 14 amino acids. V lost 0 bases and J 0 bases, leaving 3 bases between the germline ends. Germline CDR1 is LGHNT and CDR2 is FRNRAP. CDR3 residues: CASGLVLAKNIQYF. DNA for the CDR3: TGTGCTAGTGGTTTGGTACTAGCCAAAAACATTCAGTACTTC.

CDR3 protein: CASKHRGPETQYF. The CDR3 DNA sequence: TGTGCCAGTAAACACAGGGGGCCGGAGACCCAGTACTTC. The rearrangement links TRBV6-6 to TRBJ2-5, with TRBD1 matching 9 bases. The CDR3 runs to 13 residues. From germline, CDR1 is MNHNY and CDR2 SVGAGI (reference sequence). J gave up 5 bases and V 9 bases, and 7 bases lay outside the gene matches.

With regard to this clonotype: This likely comes from a read error, as the CDR3 has no conserved phenylalanine or tryptophan at its end. This chain joins TRBV20-1 and TRBJ1-1; D not certain. V shed 6 bases and J shed 8 bases, with 13 bases lying between them. Per germline, CDR1 DFQATT and CDR2 SNEGSKA (reference sequence). CDR3 length equals 11 residues. The CDR3 is CSAVGLTEAFS. CDR3 sequence (DNA): TGCAGTGCCGTGGGCCTCACCGAAGCTTTCTCT.

This clonotype was counted only a few times. The chain carries TRBV2 and TRBJ2-5, with D unresolved. V lost 5 bases to trimming and J lost 7 bases, with 11 bases between them. Germline CDR1 and CDR2: SNHLY and FYNNEI. The CDR3 consists of 12 residues. Written as DNA, the CDR3 is TGTGCCAGCAGTAGCCTAGACGGGACCCAGTACTTC. It encodes CASSSLDGTQYF.

This clonotype was observed a few times. The chain combines TRBV7-3 with TRBJ2-7; TRBD2 might be the D (5 bases). The V and J ends lost 6 bases and 3 bases respectively, with 15 bases between them. The CDR3 is 14 residues long. Germline CDR1 and CDR2: SGHTA and FQGTGA. In DNA form, the CDR3 reads TGTGCCAGCAGTCCCAAGGGAGTGGGCTACGAGCAGTACTTC. Translated, it gives CASSPKGVGYEQYF.

This chain uses TRBV25-1 with TRBJ2-5; perhaps TRBD1 as D (5 bases). The DNA matches TRBJ2-7 better at its end, which makes the J call doubtful. The CDR3 has 14 residues. Germline lookup yields CDR1 MGHDK and CDR2 SYGVNS. For the CDR3, the DNA is TGTGCCAGCAGTGAATGGGCAGGGTCCTACGAGCAGTACTTC. Translating gives CASSEWAGSYEQYF.

The V and J genes are TRBV28 and TRBJ2-5; no clear D. This CDR3 contains 16 residues. The germline CDR1 and CDR2 sequences are MDHEN and SYDVKM. Trimming removed 3 bases from V and 5 bases from J, with 19 bases in between. CDR3 loop: CASSFPGPSSTETQYF. The CDR3 coding sequence is TGTGCCAGCAGTTTTCCCGGTCCTAGTTCAACGGAGACCCAGTACTTC.

The chain employs TRBV25-1 and TRBJ2-5; the D is unclear. With the DNA end fitting TRBJ2-7 better, the J assignment may be wrong. Germline V gene sequence: CDR1 MGHDK, CDR2 SYGVNS. CDR3 length: 12 residues. The CDR3 sequence: CASSKYGYEQYF. In DNA, the CDR3 is TGTGCCAGCAGTAAGTACGGCTACGAGCAGTACTTC.

This clonotype was counted a few times. J is TRBJ2-7 and V is TRBV10-3, with a tentative D call TRBD2 (7 bases). The CDR3 covers 16 residues. CDR1 is ENHRY and CDR2 is SYGVKD in the germline V gene. V lost 0 bases, J lost 0 bases, and 12 bases lay in between. For the CDR3, the DNA is TGTGCCATCAGTGAGTCTTGGGGGGGCGTCTCCTACGAGCAGTACTTC. This codes for CAISESWGGVSYEQYF.

This clonotype was seen a few times. This sequence joins TRBV29-1 and TRBJ2-7, with TRBD1 matching over 7 bases. V shed 4 bases and J 4 bases; nucleotides not matched to a gene: 7. This CDR3 comprises 13 residues. Germline V gene sequence: CDR1 SQVTM, CDR2 ANQGSEA. CDR3: CSVVPGGRYEQYF. The CDR3 DNA reads as TGCAGCGTTGTTCCAGGGGGAAGGTACGAGCAGTACTTC.

This clonotype was recorded a few times. CDR3 sequence: CASSFGAVGTDTQYF. The CDR3 coding sequence is TGCGCCAGCAGCTTCGGCGCAGTCGGGACAGATACGCAGTATTTT. The genes are TRBV5-1 and TRBJ2-3; D gene uncertain. Trimming took off 2 bases at V and 3 bases at J, with 13 bases between the two ends. Looked up from germline, CDR1 is SGHRS and CDR2 is YFSETQ. The CDR3 loop spans 15 amino acids. Combining the CDR3 with reference TRBV5-1 and TRBJ2-3 gives the whole variable domain KAGVTQTPRYLIKTRGQQVTLSCSPISGHRSVSWYQQTPGQGLQFLFEYFSETQRNKGNFPGRFSGRQFSNSRSEMNVSTLELGDSALYLCASSFGAVGTDTQYFGPGTRLTVL.

V usage is TRBV7-8 and J usage is TRBJ2-7, with TRBD1 matching 10 bases. Germline V gives CDR1 SGHVS, CDR2 FQNEAQ. The CDR3 has 16 residues. Losses at the gene ends were 5 bases for V and 2 bases for J; bases not matched to a gene: 9. CDR3 DNA sequence: TGTGCCAGCAGCGCCCTACGCGGGACAGGGGCCTACGAGCAGTACTTC. This sequence encodes CASSALRGTGAYEQYF. The complete variable domain, with remaining parts taken from reference TRBV7-8 and TRBJ2-7, reads GAGVSQSPRYKVAKRGQDVALRCDPISGHVSLFWYQQALGQGPEFLTYFQNEAQLDKSGLPSDRFFAERPEGSVSTLKIQRTQQEDSAVYLCASSALRGTGAYEQYFGPGTRLTVT.

This clonotype was recorded a few times. J is TRBJ2-3 and V is TRBV20-1; 8 bases agree with TRBD2. Germline CDR1 is DFQATT and CDR2 is SNEGSKA (reference sequence). Losses at the gene ends were 4 bases for V and 4 bases for J; bases not matched to a gene: 10. The CDR3 extends over 15 amino acids. CDR3 bases: TGCAGTGCTACCCTGTTTAGCGGGAAGGCAGATACGCAGTATTTT. Translation: CSATLFSGKADTQYF.

This chain connects TRBV24-1 to TRBJ2-2; D may be TRBD2 (6 bases). The germline CDR1 and CDR2 sequences are KGHDR and SFDVKD. The CDR3 totals 17 residues. V dropped 0 bases and J dropped 7 bases, with 17 bases sitting between them. The CDR3, as DNA: TGTGCCACCAGTGATTTGGACACCCGATGGGAGGTCGGGGAGCTGTTTTTT. Its protein product is CATSDLDTRWEVGELFF.

The chain recombines TRBV28 with TRBJ2-5, with D maybe TRBD2 (5 bases). CDR1 and CDR2 (germline): MDHEN, SYDVKM. The V end was cut by 2 bases, the J end by 6 bases, with 16 bases between. The CDR3 runs 15 residues. CDR3 sequence (DNA): TGTGCCAGCAGTTTAGTACTTCTAGCAGGCCAGACCCAGTACTTC. Translation: CASSLVLLAGQTQYF.